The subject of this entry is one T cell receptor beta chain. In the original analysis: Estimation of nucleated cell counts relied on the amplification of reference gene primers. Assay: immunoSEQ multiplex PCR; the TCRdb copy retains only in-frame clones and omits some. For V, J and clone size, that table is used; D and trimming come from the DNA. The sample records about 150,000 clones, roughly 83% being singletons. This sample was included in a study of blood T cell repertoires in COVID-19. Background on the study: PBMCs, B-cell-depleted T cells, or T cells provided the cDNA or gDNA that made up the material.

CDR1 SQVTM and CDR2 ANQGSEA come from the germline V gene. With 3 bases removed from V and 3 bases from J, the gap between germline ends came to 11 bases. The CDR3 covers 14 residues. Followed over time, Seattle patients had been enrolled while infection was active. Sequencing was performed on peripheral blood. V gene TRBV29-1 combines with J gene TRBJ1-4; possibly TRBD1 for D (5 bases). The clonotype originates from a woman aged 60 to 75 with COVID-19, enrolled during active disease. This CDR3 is CSVDSGGSNEKLFF. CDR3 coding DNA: TGCAGCGTTGACTCCGGGGGATCTAATGAAAAACTGTTTTTT.